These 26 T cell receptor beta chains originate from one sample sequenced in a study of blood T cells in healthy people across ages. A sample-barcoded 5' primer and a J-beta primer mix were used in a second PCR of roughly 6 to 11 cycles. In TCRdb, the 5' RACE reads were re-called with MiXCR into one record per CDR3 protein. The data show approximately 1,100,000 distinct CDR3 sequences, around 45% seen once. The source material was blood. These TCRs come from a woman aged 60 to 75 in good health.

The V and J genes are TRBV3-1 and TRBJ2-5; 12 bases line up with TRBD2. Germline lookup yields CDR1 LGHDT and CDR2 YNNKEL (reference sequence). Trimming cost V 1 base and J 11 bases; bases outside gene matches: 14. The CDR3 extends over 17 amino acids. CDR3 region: CASSQVPGLAGHNEQYF. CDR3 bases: TGTGCCAGCAGCCAAGTTCCGGGACTAGCGGGCCACAATGAGCAGTACTTC.

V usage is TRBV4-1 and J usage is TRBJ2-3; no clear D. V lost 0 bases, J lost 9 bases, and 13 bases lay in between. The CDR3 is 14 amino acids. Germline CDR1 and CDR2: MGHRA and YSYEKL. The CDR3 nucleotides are TGCGCCAGCAGCCAAGATCTAATAGCTTCGACGCAGTATTTT. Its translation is CASSQDLIASTQYF.

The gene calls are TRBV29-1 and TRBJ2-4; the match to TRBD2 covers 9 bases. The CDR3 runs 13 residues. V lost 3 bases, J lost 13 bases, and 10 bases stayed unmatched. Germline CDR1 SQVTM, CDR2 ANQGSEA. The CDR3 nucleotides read TGCAGCGTTGACGGCGGGAGGGCTAAAGAGCAGTACTTC. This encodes CSVDGGRAKEQYF.

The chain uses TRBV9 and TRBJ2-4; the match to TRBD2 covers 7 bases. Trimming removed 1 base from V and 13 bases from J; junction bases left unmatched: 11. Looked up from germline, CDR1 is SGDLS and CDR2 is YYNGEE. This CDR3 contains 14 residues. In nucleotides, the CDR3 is TGTGCCAGCAGCGTACTAGCGGCGATAGGGGAGCAGTACTTC. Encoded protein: CASSVLAAIGEQYF.

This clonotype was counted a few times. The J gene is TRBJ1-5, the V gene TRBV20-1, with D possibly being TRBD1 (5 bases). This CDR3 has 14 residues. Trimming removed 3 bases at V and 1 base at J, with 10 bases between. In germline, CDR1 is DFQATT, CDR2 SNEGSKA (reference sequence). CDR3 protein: CSARGQGSNQPQHF. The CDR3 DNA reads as TGCAGTGCTAGGGGGCAGGGCAGCAATCAGCCCCAGCATTTT.

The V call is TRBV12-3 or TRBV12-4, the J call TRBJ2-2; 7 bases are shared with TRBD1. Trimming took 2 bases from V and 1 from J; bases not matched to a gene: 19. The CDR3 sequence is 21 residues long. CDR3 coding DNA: TGTGCCAGCAGTTTATCCCGGGACAGTAAGGGACGCCAGATGAACACCGGGGAGCTGTTTTTT. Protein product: CASSLSRDSKGRQMNTGELFF.

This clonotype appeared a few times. CDR3 nucleotide sequence: TGCAGTGCCCGGAAGGCTGAGGGTTCACCCCTCCACTTT. It is translated as CSARKAEGSPLHF. The chain combines TRBV20-1 with TRBJ1-6; D is uncertain. Trimming removed 6 bases from V and 9 bases from J, with 15 bases in between. The CDR3 is made up of 13 amino acids. The germline gives CDR1 DFQATT, CDR2 SNEGSKA (reference sequence).

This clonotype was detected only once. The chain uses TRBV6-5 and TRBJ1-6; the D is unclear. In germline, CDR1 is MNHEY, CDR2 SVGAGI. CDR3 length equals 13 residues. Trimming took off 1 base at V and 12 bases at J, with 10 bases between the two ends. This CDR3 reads CASSYFSRGPLHF. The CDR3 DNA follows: TGTGCCAGCAGTTACTTCTCCCGGGGACCCCTCCACTTT.

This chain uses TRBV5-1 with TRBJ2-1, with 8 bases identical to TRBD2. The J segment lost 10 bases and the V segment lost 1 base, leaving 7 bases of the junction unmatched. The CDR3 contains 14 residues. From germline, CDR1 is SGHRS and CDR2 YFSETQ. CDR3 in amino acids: CASSLSGSLQEQFF. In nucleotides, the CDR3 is TGCGCCAGCAGCTTGAGCGGGAGTCTACAGGAGCAGTTCTTC.

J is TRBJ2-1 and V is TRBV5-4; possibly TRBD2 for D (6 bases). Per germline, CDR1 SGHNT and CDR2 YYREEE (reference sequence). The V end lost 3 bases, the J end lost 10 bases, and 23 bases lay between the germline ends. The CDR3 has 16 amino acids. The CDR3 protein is CASSSKRRASIQEQFF. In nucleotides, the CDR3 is TGTGCCAGCAGCTCGAAGAGGAGGGCGTCAATACAGGAGCAGTTCTTC.

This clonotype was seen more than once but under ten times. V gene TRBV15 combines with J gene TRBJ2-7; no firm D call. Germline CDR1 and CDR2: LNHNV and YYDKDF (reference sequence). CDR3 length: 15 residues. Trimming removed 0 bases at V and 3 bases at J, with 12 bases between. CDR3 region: CATSRDLTLNYEQYF. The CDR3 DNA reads TGTGCCACCAGCAGAGATCTAACTTTGAACTACGAGCAGTACTTC.

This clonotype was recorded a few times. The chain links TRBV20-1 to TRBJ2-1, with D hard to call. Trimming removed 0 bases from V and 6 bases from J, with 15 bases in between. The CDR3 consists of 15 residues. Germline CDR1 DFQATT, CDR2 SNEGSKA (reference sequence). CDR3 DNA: TGCAGTGCTAGAGAATCAGAGACGTGGGGCAATGAGCAGTTCTTC. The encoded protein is CSARESETWGNEQFF.

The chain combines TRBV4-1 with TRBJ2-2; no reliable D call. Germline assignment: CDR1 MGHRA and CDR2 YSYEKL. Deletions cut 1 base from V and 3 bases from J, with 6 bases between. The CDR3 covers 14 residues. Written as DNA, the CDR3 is TGCGCCAGCAGCCAAGCTTGGGACACCGGGGAGCTGTTTTTT. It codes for CASSQAWDTGELFF.

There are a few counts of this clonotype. The CDR3: CASSWRTGGEETQYF. CDR3 DNA: TGTGCCAGCAGTTGGCGAACAGGAGGGGAGGAGACCCAGTACTTC. The rearrangement joins TRBV28 to TRBJ2-5, with D perhaps TRBD2 (6 bases). CDR1 is MDHEN, CDR2 SYDVKM, per germline. The CDR3 loop spans 15 amino acids. Trimming stripped 4 bases from V and 5 bases from J, with 17 bases between.

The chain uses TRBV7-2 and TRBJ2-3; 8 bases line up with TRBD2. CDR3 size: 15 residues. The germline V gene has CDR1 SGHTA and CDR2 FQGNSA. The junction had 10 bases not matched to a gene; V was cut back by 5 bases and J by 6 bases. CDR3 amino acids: CASSARVTGGDTQYF. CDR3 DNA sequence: TGTGCCAGCAGCGCCCGGGTAACGGGAGGGGATACGCAGTATTTT.

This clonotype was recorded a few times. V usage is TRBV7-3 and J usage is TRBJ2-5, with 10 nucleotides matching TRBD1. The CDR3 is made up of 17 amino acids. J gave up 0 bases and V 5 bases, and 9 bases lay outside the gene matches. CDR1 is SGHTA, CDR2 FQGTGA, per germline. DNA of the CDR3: TGTGCCAGCAGCCAACCCGGGGACAGGGGCTACCAAGAGACCCAGTACTTC. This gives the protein CASSQPGDRGYQETQYF.

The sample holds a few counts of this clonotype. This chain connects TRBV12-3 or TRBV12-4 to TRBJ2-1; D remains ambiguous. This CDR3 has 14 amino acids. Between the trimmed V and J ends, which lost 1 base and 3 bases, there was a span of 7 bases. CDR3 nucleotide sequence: TGTGCCAGCAGTTTAGGGATGGGCTACAATGAGCAGTTCTTC. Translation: CASSLGMGYNEQFF.

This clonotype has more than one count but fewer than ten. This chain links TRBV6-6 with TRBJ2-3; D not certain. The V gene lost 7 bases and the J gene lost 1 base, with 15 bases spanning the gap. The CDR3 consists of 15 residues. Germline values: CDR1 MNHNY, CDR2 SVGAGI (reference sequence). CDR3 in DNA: TGTGCCAGCACGGGCTGGGCTGCAGGCACAGATACGCAGTATTTT. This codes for CASTGWAAGTDTQYF.

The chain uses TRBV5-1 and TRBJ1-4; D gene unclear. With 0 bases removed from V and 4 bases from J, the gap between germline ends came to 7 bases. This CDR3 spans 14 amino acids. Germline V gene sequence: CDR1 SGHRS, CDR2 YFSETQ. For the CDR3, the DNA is TGCGCCAGCAGCTTGGACAGCGGTAATGAAAAACTGTTTTTT. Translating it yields CASSLDSGNEKLFF.

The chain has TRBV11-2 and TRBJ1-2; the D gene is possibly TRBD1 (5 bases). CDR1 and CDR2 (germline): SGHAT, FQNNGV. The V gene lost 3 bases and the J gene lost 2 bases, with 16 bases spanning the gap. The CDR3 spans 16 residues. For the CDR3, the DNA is TGTGCCAGCAGCTTTACAGGATCGGGTCAGAACTATGGCTACACCTTC. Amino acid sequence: CASSFTGSGQNYGYTF.

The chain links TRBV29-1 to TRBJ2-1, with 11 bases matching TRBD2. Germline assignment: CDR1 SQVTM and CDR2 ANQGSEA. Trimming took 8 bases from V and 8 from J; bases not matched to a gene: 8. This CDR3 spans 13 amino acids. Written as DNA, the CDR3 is TGCAGCACAACTAGCGGGAGTAACGATGAGCAGTTCTTC. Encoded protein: CSTTSGSNDEQFF.

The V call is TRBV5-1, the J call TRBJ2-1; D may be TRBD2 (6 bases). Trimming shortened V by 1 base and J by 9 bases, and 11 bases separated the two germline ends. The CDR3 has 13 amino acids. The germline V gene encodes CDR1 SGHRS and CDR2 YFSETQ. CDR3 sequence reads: CASSLRTSIEQFF. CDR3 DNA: TGCGCCAGCAGCTTGCGAACTAGCATTGAGCAGTTCTTC. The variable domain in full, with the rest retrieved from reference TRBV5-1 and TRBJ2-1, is KAGVTQTPRYLIKTRGQQVTLSCSPISGHRSVSWYQQTPGQGLQFLFEYFSETQRNKGNFPGRFSGRQFSNSRSEMNVSTLELGDSALYLCASSLRTSIEQFFGPGTRLTVL.

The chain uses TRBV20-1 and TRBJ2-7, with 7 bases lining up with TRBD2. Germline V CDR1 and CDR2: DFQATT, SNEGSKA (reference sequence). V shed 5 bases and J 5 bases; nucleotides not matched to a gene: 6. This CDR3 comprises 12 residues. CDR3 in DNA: TGCAGTGCTCCTGGGGGGGTCCACGAGCAGTACTTC. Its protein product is CSAPGGVHEQYF.

The chain's CDR3 is CAPPGPVLAKNIQYF. The CDR3 DNA follows: TGTGCCCCCCCGGGCCCAGTTTTAGCCAAAAACATTCAGTACTTC. The chain employs TRBV11-2 and TRBJ2-4; no reliable D call. CDR1 and CDR2 (germline): SGHAT, FQNNGV. The CDR3 contains 15 residues. Trimming left V 11 bases short and J 0 bases short, with 17 bases between.

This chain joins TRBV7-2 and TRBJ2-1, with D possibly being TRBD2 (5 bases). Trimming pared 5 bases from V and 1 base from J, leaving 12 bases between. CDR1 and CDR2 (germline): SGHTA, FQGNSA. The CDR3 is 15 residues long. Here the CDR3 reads CASSRWRASYNEQFF. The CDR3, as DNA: TGTGCCAGCAGCAGATGGCGGGCATCCTACAATGAGCAGTTCTTC.

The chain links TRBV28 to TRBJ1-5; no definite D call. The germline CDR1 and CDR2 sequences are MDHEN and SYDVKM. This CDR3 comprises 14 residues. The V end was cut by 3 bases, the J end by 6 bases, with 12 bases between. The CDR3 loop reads CASSLNNWSQPQHF. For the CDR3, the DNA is TGTGCCAGCAGTTTGAACAACTGGAGTCAGCCCCAGCATTTT.